A selection of T cell receptor beta chains follows, all from one sample in a study of T cells in Graves' hyperthyroidism and ophthalmopathy. TCRdb passed the multiplex PCR reads through MiXCR, listing each CDR3 protein once. Of a few hundred thousand distinct CDR3 sequences detected, about 15% appear once; the ten largest clones hold roughly 33%. Specimen: blood. Source of these receptors: a woman aged 30 to 39 with Graves' hyperthyroidism. CDR3s include the opening cysteine and the closing phenylalanine or tryptophan. A D gene is named only where the DNA matches it firmly. A clone size is listed for some rows: how often the clone was seen (once, few, many), or a class if it is expanded.

>15|many|.|TRBJ1-1|TRBV3-1
TGTGCCAGCAGCCAAAGGACAGTACTGAACACTGAAGCTTTCTTT
CASSQRTVLNTEAFF
>14|many|.|TRBJ1-5|TRBV18
TGTGCCAGCTCACCTGACACCTCCAATCAGCCCCAGCATTTT
CASSPDTSNQPQHF
>13|many|.|TRBJ1-5|TRBV20-1
TGCAGTGCGCAATTATTAAGCAATCAGCCCCAGCATTTT
CSAQLLSNQPQHF
>13|.|.|TRBJ2-1|TRBV18
TGTGCCAGCTCACACAAGGTTGCCAGTGAGCAGTTCTTC
CASSHKVASEQFF
>12|many|TRBD2|TRBJ2-3|TRBV20-1
TGCAGTGCTCTCCGGGAGGCAGATACGCAGTATTTT
CSALREADTQYF
>14|.|.|TRBJ2-1|TRBV5-1
TGCGCCAGCAGCCTCGACGCCGGTCACCCGGAACCGTTCTTC
CASSLDAGHPEPFF
>15|many|.|TRBJ2-7|TRBV28
TGTGCCAGCAGTTATCTTTCGATAGGGATCTACGAGCAGTACTTC
CASSYLSIGIYEQYF
>13|few|.|TRBJ2-5|TRBV28
TGTGCCAGCAGTTCCCTCTCCCAAGAGACCCAGTACTTC
CASSSLSQETQYF
>13|.|TRBD1|TRBJ2-5|TRBV7-9
TGTGCCAGCAGCCCGGGACAGCCAGAGACCCAGTACTTC
CASSPGQPETQYF
>19|many|TRBD1|TRBJ1-5|TRBV27
TGTGCCAGCAGTTTACTGGGACAGGGTGGGGGGGATAGCAATCAGCCCCAGCATTTT
CASSLLGQGGGDSNQPQHF
>14|.|.|TRBJ1-4|TRBV27
TGTGCCAGCAGTTGGGGGGCAACTAATGAAAAACTGTTTTTT
CASSWGATNEKLFF
>14|few|.|TRBJ1-2|TRBV28
TGTGCCAGCAGTCCCATGGGGTTAGTCTATGGCTACACCTTC
CASSPMGLVYGYTF
>15|.|.|TRBJ2-7|TRBV20-1
TGCAGTGCTAGAGATCAAGAGAAGCTACCTTACGAGCAGTACTTC
CSARDQEKLPYEQYF
>15|.|TRBD2|TRBJ2-1|TRBV20-1
TGCAGTGCCCAGAGCGGGGTAGCGGGATGGAATGAGCAGTTCTTC
CSAQSGVAGWNEQFF
>13|many|.|TRBJ2-1|TRBV3-1
TGTGCCAGCAGCCACACCCAAGGGAATGAGCAGTTCTTC
CASSHTQGNEQFF
>16|.|.|TRBJ1-3|TRBV15
TGTGCCACCAGCAGAGGTGGGGAAGCCTCTGGAAACACCATATATTTT
CATSRGGEASGNTIYF
>15|.|TRBD2|TRBJ2-1|TRBV7-2
TGTGCCAGCAGTGATACTAGCGGGATTTACAATGAGCAGTTCTTC
CASSDTSGIYNEQFF
>16|many|TRBD2|TRBJ2-5|TRBV28
TGTGCCAGCAGCCCACCGGGAGCGGGAGGTGGGGAGACCCAGTACTTC
CASSPPGAGGGETQYF
>13|many|.|TRBJ1-5|TRBV6-1
TGTGCCAGCAGTGAACCGGGTAATCAGCCCCAGCATTTT
CASSEPGNQPQHF
>15|many|TRBD2|TRBJ2-7|TRBV20-1
TGCAGTGCTTCGGGACTAGCGGGAGGTTCCTACGAGCAGTACTTC
CSASGLAGGSYEQYF
>15|.|.|TRBJ2-1|TRBV5-1
TGCGCCAGCAGCTTGGTTAGCGGCCCCTACAATGAGCAGTTCTTC
CASSLVSGPYNEQFF
>14|.|TRBD1|TRBJ1-1|TRBV20-1
TGCAGTGCTAGTCGGGGACAGTTGAACACTGAAGCTTTCTTT
CSASRGQLNTEAFF
>13|many|.|TRBJ2-3|TRBV30
TGTGCCTGGGGCGGACCGCTCACAGATACGCAGTATTTT
CAWGGPLTDTQYF
>16|medium-sized|TRBD1|TRBJ1-2|TRBV14
TGTGCCAGCAGCCAACTGACAGGGCTGCCGGGCTATGGCTACACCTTC
CASSQLTGLPGYGYTF
>13|.|.|TRBJ2-7|TRBV4-2
TGTGCCAGCAGGGCGGAGGCCTCCTACGAGCAGTACTTC
CASRAEASYEQYF
>19|many|TRBD2|TRBJ2-2|TRBV12-3/TRBV12-4
TGTGCCAGCAGTTCTACTAGCGGGAGTCTCGTTGGGCCGGCCGGGGAGCTGTTTTTT
CASSSTSGSLVGPAGELFF
>15|few|.|TRBJ2-1|TRBV14
TGTGCCAGCAGCCTTGACGGGACTCAGAACAATGAGCAGTTCTTC
CASSLDGTQNNEQFF
>15|few|TRBD2|TRBJ2-5|TRBV6-5
TGTGCCAGCAGTTACTCGACTAGCTGGGGAGAGACCCAGTACTTC
CASSYSTSWGETQYF
>16|many|TRBD1|TRBJ1-2|TRBV27
TGTGCCAGCAGTTTATCTTGGGACAGGACCCACTATGGCTACACCTTC
CASSLSWDRTHYGYTF
>12|few|TRBD2|TRBJ2-7|TRBV7-9
TGTGCCAGTGGACTAGCGGTTTACGAGCAGTACTTC
CASGLAVYEQYF
>16|many|TRBD1|TRBJ2-5|TRBV20-1
TGCAGTGCTAGAGCCGGGACAGGGAAGTACCAAGAGACCCAGTACTTC
CSARAGTGKYQETQYF